This TCR beta chain was recovered during a study of tumor-infiltrating lymphocytes in localized non-small cell lung cancer. Study-level background: Tumor tissue and non-adjacent uninvolved lung came from each patient. Findings and limits, study-wide: Available tissue quantity limited TCR sequencing to a patient subset. Different pieces of the same tissue were used for each assay. Tumors had more T cell infiltration than uninvolved lung, per TCRbeta sequencing and CD3 counts.

Trimming stripped 4 bases from V and 0 bases from J, with 18 bases between. Germline-derived CDR1 and CDR2 are LGHNA and YSLEER. The CDR3 extends over 18 amino acids. Concerning this clone: Its antigen is undetermined.

Sequenced by immunoSEQ multiplex PCR; TCRdb stores in-frame clones only, minus some. The repertoire holds about 14,000 clones, roughly 79% seen once, with 2.5% to 3% in the top ten. Source material: lung tumor tissue. This TCR was recovered from a human donor with non-small cell lung cancer. The chain employs TRBV4-3 and TRBJ1-4, with D possibly TRBD1 on 5 matching bases. The CDR3 reads CASSRDGQDVATNEKLFF. CDR3 in DNA: TGCGCCAGCAGCCGGGACGGGCAGGACGTTGCAACTAATGAAAAACTGTTTTTT.